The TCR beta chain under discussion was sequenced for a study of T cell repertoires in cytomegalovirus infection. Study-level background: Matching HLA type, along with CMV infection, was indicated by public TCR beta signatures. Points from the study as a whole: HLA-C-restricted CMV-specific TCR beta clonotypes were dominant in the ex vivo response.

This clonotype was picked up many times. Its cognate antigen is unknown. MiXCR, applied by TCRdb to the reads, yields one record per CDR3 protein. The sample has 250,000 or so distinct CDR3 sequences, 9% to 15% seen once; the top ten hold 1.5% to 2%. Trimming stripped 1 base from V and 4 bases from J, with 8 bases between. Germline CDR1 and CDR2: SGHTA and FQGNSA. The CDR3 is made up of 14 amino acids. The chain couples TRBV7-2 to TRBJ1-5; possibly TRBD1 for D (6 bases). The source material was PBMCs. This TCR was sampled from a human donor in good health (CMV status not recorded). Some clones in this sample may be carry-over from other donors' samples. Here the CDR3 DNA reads TGTGCCAGCAGCTTAGGGCAGGGGAATCAGCCCCAGCATTTT. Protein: CASSLGQGNQPQHF. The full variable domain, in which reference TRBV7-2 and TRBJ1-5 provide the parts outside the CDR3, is GAGVSQSPSNKVTEKGKDVELRCDPISGHTALYWYRQSLGQGLEFLIYFQGNSAPDKSGLPSDRFSAERTGGSVSTLTIQRTQQEDSAVYLCASSLGQGNQPQHFGDGTRLSIL.